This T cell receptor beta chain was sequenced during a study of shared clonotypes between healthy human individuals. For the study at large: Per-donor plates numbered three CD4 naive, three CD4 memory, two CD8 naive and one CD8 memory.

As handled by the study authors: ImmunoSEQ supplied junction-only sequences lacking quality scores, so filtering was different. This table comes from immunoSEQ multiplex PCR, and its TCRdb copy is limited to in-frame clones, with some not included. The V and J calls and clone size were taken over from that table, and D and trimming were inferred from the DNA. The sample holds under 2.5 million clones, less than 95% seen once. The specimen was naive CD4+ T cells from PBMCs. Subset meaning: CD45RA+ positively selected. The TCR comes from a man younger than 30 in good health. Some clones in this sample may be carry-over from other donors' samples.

The CDR3, as DNA: TGTGCCAGCTCATCCCTAGCGGGTTCGAGGAATGAGCAGTTCTTC. This gives the protein CASSSLAGSRNEQFF. The rearrangement links TRBV18 to TRBJ2-1; 8 bases line up with TRBD2. The trim removed 5 bases at V and 7 bases at J, leaving 10 bases unmatched. Germline V gene lookup returns CDR1 KGHSH and CDR2 LQKENI. This CDR3 region has 15 residues.